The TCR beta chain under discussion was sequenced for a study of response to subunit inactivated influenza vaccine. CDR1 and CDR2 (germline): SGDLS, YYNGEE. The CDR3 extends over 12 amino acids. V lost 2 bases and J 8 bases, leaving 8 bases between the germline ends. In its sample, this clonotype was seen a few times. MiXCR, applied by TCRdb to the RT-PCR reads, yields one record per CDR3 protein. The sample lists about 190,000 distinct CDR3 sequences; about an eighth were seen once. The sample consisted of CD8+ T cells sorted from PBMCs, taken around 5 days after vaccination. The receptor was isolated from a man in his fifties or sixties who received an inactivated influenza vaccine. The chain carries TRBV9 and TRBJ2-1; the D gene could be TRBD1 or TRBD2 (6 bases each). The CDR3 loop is CASSVGGDEQFF. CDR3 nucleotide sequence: TGTGCCAGCAGCGTCGGGGGCGATGAGCAGTTCTTC.